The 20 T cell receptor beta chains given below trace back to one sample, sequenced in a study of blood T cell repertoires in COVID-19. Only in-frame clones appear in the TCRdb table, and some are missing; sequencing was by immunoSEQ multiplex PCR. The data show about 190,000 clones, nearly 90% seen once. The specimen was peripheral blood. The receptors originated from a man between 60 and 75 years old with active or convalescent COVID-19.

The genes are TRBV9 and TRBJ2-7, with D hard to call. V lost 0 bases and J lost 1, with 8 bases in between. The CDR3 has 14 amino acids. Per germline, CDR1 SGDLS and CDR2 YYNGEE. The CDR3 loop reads CASSVESHSYEQYF. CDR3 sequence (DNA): TGTGCCAGCAGCGTAGAGAGCCATTCCTACGAGCAGTACTTC.

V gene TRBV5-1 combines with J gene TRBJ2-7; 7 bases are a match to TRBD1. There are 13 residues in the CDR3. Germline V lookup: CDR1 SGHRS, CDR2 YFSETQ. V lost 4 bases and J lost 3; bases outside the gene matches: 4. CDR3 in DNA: TGCGCCAGCAGCAACGACAGGGTCTACGAGCAGTACTTC. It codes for CASSNDRVYEQYF. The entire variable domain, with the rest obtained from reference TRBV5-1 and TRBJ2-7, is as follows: KAGVTQTPRYLIKTRGQQVTLSCSPISGHRSVSWYQQTPGQGLQFLFEYFSETQRNKGNFPGRFSGRQFSNSRSEMNVSTLELGDSALYLCASSNDRVYEQYFGPGTRLTVT.

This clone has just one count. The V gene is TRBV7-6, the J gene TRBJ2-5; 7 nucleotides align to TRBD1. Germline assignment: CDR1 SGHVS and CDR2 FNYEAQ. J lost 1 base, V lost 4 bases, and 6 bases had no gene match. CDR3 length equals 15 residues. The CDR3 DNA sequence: TGTGCCAGCAGCTGGGGACAGCTGATCCAAGAGACCCAGTACTTC. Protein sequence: CASSWGQLIQETQYF.

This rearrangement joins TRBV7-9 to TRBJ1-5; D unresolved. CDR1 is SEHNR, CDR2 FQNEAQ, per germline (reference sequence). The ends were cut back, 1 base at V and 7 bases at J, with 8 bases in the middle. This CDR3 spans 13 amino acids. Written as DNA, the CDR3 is TGTGCCAGCAGCTTAGGACCGGGGCAGCCCCAGCATTTT. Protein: CASSLGPGQPQHF.

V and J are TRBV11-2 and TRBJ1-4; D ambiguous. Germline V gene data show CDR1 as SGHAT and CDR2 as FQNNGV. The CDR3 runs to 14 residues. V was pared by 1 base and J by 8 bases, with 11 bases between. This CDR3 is CASSLVASGEKLFF. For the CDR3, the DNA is TGTGCCAGCAGCTTAGTCGCATCGGGGGAAAAACTGTTTTTT. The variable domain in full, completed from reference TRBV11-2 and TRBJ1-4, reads EAGVAQSPRYKIIEKRQSVAFWCNPISGHATLYWYQQILGQGPKLLIQFQNNGVVDDSQLPKDRFSAERLKGVDSTLKIQPAKLEDSAVYLCASSLVASGEKLFFGSGTQLSVL.

In DNA, the CDR3 is TGTGCCAGCAGTTCCCACGGGACAGGGGCGAAACTCGATAGCAATCAGCCCCAGCATTTT. This translates into CASSSHGTGAKLDSNQPQHF. This chain connects TRBV27 to TRBJ1-5; 10 nucleotides agree with TRBD1. CDR1 MNHEY and CDR2 SMNVEV come from the germline V gene (reference sequence). This CDR3 is built from 20 residues. V trimming: 4 bases; J trimming: 0 bases; junction bases outside the gene matches: 15.

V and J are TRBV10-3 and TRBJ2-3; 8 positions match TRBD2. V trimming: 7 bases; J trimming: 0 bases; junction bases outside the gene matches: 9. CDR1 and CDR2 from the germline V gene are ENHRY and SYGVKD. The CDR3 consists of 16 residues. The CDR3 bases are TGTGCCATCAACCCCAATCGGGGGGGAAGCACAGATACGCAGTATTTT. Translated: CAINPNRGGSTDTQYF.

The CDR3, as DNA: TGTGCTAGTGGTTTGGTACTGGGACAACCGGGACAGGGGAAAAATGGCTACACCTTC. Protein: CASGLVLGQPGQGKNGYTF. The chain recombines TRBV12-5 with TRBJ1-2, with 10 positions matching TRBD1. J gave up 6 bases and V 0 bases, and 16 bases lay outside the gene matches. Germline-derived CDR1 and CDR2 are LGHNT and FRNRAP. This CDR3 region has 19 residues.

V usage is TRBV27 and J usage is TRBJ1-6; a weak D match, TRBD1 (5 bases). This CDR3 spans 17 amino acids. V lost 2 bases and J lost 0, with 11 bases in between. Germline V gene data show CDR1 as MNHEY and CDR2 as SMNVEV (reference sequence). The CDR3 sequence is CASSLGASSSYNSPLHF. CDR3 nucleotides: TGTGCCAGCAGTTTAGGGGCGTCGAGCTCCTATAATTCACCCCTCCACTTT.

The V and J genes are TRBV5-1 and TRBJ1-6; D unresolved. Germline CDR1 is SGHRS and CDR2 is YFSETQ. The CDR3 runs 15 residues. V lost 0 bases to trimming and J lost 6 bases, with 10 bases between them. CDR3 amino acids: CASSLALGGNSPLHF. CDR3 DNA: TGCGCCAGCAGCTTGGCCCTAGGCGGTAATTCACCCCTCCACTTT.

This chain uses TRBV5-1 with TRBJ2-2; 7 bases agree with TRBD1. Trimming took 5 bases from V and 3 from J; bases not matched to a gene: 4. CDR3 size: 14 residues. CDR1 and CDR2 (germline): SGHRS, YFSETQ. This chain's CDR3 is CASRLQGYTGELFF. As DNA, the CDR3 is TGCGCCAGCAGGTTACAGGGGTACACCGGGGAGCTGTTTTTT. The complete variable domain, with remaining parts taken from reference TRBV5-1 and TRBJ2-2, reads KAGVTQTPRYLIKTRGQQVTLSCSPISGHRSVSWYQQTPGQGLQFLFEYFSETQRNKGNFPGRFSGRQFSNSRSEMNVSTLELGDSALYLCASRLQGYTGELFFGEGSRLTVL.

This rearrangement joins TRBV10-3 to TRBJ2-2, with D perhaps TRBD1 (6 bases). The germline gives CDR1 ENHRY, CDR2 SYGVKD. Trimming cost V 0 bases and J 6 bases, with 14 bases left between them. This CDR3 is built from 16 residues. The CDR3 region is CAISESTGYSSGELFF. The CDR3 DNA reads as TGTGCCATCAGTGAGTCTACAGGGTATTCTTCCGGGGAGCTGTTTTTT.

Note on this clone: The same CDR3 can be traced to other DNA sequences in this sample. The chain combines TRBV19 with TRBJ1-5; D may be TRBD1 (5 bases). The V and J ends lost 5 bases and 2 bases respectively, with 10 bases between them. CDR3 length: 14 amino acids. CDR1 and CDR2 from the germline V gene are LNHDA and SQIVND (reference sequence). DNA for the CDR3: TGTGCCAGTAGTGGCACAGGAGGCAATCAGCCCCAGCATTTT. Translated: CASSGTGGNQPQHF.

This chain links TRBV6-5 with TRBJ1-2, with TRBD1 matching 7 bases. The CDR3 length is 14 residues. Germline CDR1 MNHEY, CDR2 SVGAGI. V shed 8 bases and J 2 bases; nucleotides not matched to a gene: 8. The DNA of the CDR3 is TGTGCCAGCTTGAACAGGGGAATGAACTATGGCTACACCTTC. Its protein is CASLNRGMNYGYTF.

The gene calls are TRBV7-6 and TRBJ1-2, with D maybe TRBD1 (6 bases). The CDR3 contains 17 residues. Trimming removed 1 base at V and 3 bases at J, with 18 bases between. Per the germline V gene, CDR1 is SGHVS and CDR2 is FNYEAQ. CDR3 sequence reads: CASSLEFPWGRHYGYTF. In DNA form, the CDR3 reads TGTGCCAGCAGCTTAGAATTCCCTTGGGGGCGGCACTATGGCTACACCTTC.

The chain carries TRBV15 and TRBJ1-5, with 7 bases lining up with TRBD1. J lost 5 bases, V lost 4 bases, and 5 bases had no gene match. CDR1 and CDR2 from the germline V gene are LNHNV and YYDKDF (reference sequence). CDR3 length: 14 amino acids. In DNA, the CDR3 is TGTGCCACCAGCACGGGACAGCGACATCAGCCCCAGCATTTT. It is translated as CATSTGQRHQPQHF.

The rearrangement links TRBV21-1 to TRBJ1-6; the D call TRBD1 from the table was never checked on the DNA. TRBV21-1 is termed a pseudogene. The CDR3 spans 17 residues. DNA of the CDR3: TGTGCCAGCAGCAAAGTAGGGGACAGGGTTCTTCAATCACCCCTCCACTTT. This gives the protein CASSKVGDRVLQSPLHF.

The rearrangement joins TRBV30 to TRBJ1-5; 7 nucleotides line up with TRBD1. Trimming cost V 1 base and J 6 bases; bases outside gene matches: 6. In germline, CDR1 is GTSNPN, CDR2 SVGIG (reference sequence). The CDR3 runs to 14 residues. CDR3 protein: CAWSGGTEGQPQHF. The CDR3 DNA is TGTGCCTGGAGTGGGGGGACAGAGGGTCAGCCCCAGCATTTT. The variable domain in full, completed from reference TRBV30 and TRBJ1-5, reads SQTIHQWPATLVQPVGSPLSLECTVEGTSNPNLYWYRQAAGRGLQLLFYSVGIGQISSEVPQNLSASRPQDRQFILSSKKLLLSDSGFYLCAWSGGTEGQPQHFGDGTRLSIL.

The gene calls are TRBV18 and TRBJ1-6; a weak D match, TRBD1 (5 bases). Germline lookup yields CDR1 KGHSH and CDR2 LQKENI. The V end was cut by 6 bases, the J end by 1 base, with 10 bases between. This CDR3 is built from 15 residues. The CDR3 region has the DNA TGTGCCAGCTCCCAGACAGAGTCCTATAATTCACCCCTCCACTTT. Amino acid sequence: CASSQTESYNSPLHF.

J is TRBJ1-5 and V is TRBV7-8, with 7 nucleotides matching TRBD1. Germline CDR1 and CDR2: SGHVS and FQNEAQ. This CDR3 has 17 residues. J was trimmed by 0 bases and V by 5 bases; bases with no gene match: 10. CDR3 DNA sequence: TGTGCCAGCAGCCCCAGAGACAGGGCAAATAGCAATCAGCCCCAGCATTTT. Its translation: CASSPRDRANSNQPQHF.